This TCR beta chain was sequenced in a study of control samples from healthy donors and cancer patients. Repertoires were generated with immunoSEQ multiplex PCR, while TCRdb's copy carries only in-frame clones and drops some. This table has 25,000 to 30,000 clones, approximately 87% appearing once. The V end was cut by 2 bases, the J end by 4 bases, with 9 bases between. The CDR3 extends over 14 amino acids. The V gene's germline CDR1 is MNHEY and CDR2 SMNVEV (reference sequence). The gene calls are TRBV27 and TRBJ1-5; D remains unclear. Sequencing was carried out using PBMCs. This clonotype was sampled from a woman aged 35 to 49 with lung cancer. The CDR3, as DNA: TGTGCCAGCAGTTTAAGTCAGTTTAATCAGCCCCAGCATTTT. This translates into CASSLSQFNQPQHF.